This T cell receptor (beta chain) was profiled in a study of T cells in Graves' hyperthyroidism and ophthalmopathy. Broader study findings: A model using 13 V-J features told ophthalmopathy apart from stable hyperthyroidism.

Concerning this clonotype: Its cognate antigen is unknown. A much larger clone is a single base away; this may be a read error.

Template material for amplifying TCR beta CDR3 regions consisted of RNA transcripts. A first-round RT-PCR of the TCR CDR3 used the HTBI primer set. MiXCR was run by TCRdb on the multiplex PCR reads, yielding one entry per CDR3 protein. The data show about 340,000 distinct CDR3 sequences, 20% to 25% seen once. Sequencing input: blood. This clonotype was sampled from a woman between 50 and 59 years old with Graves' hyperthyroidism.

The CDR3 region has the DNA TGTGCCAGCAGTTTAGCTGGCGCGGGGAACTACGAGCAGTGCTTC. Protein sequence: CASSLAGAGNYEQCF. The chain uses TRBV12-3 or TRBV12-4 and TRBJ2-7, with a weak D call TRBD2 (6 bases). CDR3 length equals 15 residues.